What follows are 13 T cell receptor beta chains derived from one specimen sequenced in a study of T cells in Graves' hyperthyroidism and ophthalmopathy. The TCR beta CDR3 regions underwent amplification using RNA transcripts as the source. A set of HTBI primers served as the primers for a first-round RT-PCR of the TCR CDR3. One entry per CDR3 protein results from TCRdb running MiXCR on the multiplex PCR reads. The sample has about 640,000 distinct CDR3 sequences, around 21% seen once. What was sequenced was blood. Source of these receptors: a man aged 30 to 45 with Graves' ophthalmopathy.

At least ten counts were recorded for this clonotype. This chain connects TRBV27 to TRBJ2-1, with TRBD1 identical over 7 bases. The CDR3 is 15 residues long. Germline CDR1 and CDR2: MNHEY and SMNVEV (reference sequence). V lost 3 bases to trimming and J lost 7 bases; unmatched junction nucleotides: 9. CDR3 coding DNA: TGTGCCAGCAGTTTTAGGACAGGAAGACTTAATGAGCAGTTCTTC. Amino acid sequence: CASSFRTGRLNEQFF.

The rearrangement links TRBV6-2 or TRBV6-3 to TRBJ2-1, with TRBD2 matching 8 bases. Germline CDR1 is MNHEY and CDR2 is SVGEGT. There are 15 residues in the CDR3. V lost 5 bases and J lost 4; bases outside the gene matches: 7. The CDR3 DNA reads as TGTGCCAGCAGTCCCAAGCGGGAGAGATACAATGAGCAGTTCTTC. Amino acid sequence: CASSPKRERYNEQFF.

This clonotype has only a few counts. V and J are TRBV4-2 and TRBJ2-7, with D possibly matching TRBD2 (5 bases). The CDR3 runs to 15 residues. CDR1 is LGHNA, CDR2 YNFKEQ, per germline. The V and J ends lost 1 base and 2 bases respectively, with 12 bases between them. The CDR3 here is CASSQGGSGTYEQYF. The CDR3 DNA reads TGTGCCAGCAGCCAAGGAGGGAGCGGAACCTACGAGCAGTACTTC.

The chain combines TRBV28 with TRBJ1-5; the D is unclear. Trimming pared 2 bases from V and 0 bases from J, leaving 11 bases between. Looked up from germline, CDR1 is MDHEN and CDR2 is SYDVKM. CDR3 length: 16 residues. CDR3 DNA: TGTGCCAGCAGTTTAACGGGCAAAATTAGCAATCAGCCCCAGCATTTT. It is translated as CASSLTGKISNQPQHF.

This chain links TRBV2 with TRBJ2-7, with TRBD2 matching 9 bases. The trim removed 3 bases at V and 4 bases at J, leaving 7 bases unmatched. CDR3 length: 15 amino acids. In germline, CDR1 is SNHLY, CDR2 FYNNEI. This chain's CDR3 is CASSEDSGSMYEQYF. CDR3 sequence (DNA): TGTGCCAGCAGTGAGGATAGCGGGAGCATGTACGAGCAGTACTTC.

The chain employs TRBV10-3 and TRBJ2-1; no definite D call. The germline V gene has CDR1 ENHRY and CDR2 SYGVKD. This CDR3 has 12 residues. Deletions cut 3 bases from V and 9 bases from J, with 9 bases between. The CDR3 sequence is CAISDWGSEQFF. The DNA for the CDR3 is TGTGCCATCAGTGACTGGGGAAGTGAGCAGTTCTTC.

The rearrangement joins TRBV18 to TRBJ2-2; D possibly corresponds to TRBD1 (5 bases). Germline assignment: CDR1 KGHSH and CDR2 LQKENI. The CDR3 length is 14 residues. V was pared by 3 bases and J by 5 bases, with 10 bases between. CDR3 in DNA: TGTGCCAGCTCACCGGACACTAAGACCGGGGAGCTGTTTTTT. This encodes CASSPDTKTGELFF.

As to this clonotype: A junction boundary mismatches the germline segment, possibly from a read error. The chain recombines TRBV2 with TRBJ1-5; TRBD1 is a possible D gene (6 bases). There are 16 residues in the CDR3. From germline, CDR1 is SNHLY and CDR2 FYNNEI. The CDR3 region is CASSQEWRGSNQPQHF. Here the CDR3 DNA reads TGCGCCAGCAGCCAAGAATGGAGGGGGTCCAATCAGCCCCAGCATTTT.

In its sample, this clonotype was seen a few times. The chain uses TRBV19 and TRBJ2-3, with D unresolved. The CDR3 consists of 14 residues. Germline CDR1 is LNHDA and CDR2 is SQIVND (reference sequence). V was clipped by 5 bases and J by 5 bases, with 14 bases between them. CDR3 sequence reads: CASSVGQGVDTQYF. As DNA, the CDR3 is TGTGCCAGTAGTGTTGGGCAAGGAGTAGATACGCAGTATTTT.

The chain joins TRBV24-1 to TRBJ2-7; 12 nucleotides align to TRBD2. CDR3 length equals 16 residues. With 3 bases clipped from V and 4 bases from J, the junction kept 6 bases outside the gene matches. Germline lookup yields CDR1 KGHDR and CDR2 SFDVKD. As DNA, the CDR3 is TGTGCCACCAGTGATCCCGGCCTAGCGGGAGGGTACGAGCAGTACTTC. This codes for CATSDPGLAGGYEQYF.

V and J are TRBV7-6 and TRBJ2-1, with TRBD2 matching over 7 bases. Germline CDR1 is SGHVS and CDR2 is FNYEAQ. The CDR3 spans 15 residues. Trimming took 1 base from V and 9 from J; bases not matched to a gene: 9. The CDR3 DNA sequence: TGTGCCAGCAGCTTAGGGGCGGGACTAACCCTTGAGCAGTTCTTC. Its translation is CASSLGAGLTLEQFF. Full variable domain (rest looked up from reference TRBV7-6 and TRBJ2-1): GAGVSQSPRYKVTKRGQDVALRCDPISGHVSLYWYRQALGQGPEFLTYFNYEAQQDKSGLPNDRFSAERPEGSISTLTIQRTEQRDSAMYRCASSLGAGLTLEQFFGPGTRLTVL.

CDR3 sequence reads: CASSQVAGPYNEQFF. In nucleotides, the CDR3 is TGCGCCAGCAGCCAAGTTGCTGGGCCCTACAATGAGCAGTTCTTC. This chain uses TRBV5-1 with TRBJ2-1, with D unresolved. V lost 4 bases and J 2 bases, leaving 13 bases between the germline ends. Germline values: CDR1 SGHRS, CDR2 YFSETQ. CDR3 length: 15 amino acids.

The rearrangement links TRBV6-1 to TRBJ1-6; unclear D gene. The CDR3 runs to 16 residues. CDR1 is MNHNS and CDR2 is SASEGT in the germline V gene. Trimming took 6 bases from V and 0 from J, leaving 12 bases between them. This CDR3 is CASRAQRVSYNSPLHF. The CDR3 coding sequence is TGTGCCAGCAGGGCTCAGCGAGTCTCCTATAATTCACCCCTCCACTTT.